The subject of this entry is one TCR beta chain. This clone has a handful of counts. Its antigen is not yet known. No clone much larger than this one lies a single base away; base qualities are absent. This entry is derived from a study of cytomegalovirus exposure and HLA in healthy donors (TCRdb year 2017). With regard to the full study: According to an earlier analysis of a few hundred of the donors, about 179 million T cells yielded approximately 120 million unique TCR beta sequences and 250 to 350 Gb of sequence data. Roughly 290 gigabases of sequencing data and approximately 92 million unique TCR sequences made up an early release that covered about 640 HLA-typed donors. The genetic ancestry cluster associated with self-reported Caucasian donors included 81% of the approximately 410 genotyped donors. The study aimed to test whether signatures of past pathogen exposure could be identified by cataloging public T cell receptors. The study used immunosequencing to profile the T cell repertoires of under 700 subjects and linked those repertoires to cytomegalovirus serostatus. A separate validation cohort of 100 to 150 different subjects was used in addition to the roughly 700-subject first cohort. To predict cytomegalovirus infection status, the study combined high-throughput TCR immunosequencing, statistical association of individual TCRs with disease status, and machine learning. To study patterns of TCR occurrence, a later analysis re-analyzed previously published TCR beta repertoires from several hundred donors and added high-resolution HLA genotyping. Rather than drawing on any new phenotypic data, the later analysis identified candidate immune exposures from TCR beta sequences and the way those sequences occurred across donors. An earlier analysis of nearly 600 of the donors applied high-throughput TCR beta sequencing to assess whether each TCR beta V gene segment acted as functional or pseudogenic. Donor age, sex, ethnicity and CMV serostatus were compiled together with the repertoire data. Genome-wide SNP genotypes for about 60% of the roughly 670 donors were used in a later genetic analysis, which treated that subset as a discovery cohort. Every repertoire in the discovery cohort had been generated on one and the same sequencing platform. Both class I and class II loci were covered by HLA typing, at four-digit resolution. The number of donors typed differed by locus, with about 629-630 for A, B, C, DRB1 and DQB1, roughly 520 for DQA1, about 610 for DPA1, and roughly 450 for DPB1. Roughly five DR-DQ haplotypes were treated as single units for association and clustering because of strong linkage in the cohort. Among around 400 genotyped donors of the cohort, an average of around 250,000 unique TCR beta nucleotide sequences was sequenced per donor, of which roughly 17% were non-productive. Overall study outcomes, separate from this receptor: In a later genetic analysis, a missense DCLRE1C variant was associated with V-gene and J-gene trimming of TCR beta chains, and the association was replicated in an independent cohort. The classifier was reported to diagnose cytomegalovirus status with high specificity and sensitivity in both the original and validation cohorts. Correlated functional status among segregating V segments might be attributable to linkage disequilibrium, but an unknown experimental factor could not be ruled out. A further reported finding was that TCR beta sequences accurately predicted the HLA-A and HLA-B alleles for most subjects in the first cohort. In a later analysis, most CMV-associated TCR beta chains were found to appear HLA-restricted, with HLA associations seemingly driven largely by CMV exposure. For the cohort, immune exposure information was limited to CMV serostatus. According to the authors, the approach could potentially be generalized to other disease states and immunological phenotypes. A later genetic analysis reported fewer N-insertions in productive TCRs among donors in an Asian-associated ancestry cluster than the roughly 690-donor mean. Strong co-occurrence of HLA alleles, especially DR and DQ, made assigning TCR associations to individual alleles difficult. A total of fewer than 200 TCR beta chains were listed by the study as associated with cytomegalovirus. An earlier analysis of roughly 570 of the donors showed that most TCR beta V segments appeared in productive rearrangements either about 90% or about 30% of the time, which broadly matched IMGT annotations. Because some donors lacked HLA typing at each locus, the association tests relied only on the typed subset. In vitro tests confirmed that three of the cytomegalovirus-associated TCR beta chains recognize cytomegalovirus antigens. Roughly uniform sequencing depth across donors was assumed in presence/absence analyses, although this assumption may not hold. In a later analysis, HLA-associated TCR beta chains were found to be more clonally expanded and to have lower generation probabilities than equally common non-associated chains. Most TCR sequences were seen in very few donors, while some public TCRs were found in many individuals. Several of the top co-occurrence clusters appeared to be linked to parvovirus B19, influenza, CMV and Epstein-Barr virus, according to a later analysis. A later analysis found that TCR association rates varied across HLA loci, with DRB1 alleles showing the most associated TCRs and HLA-C alleles the fewest. Specific HLA alleles were associated with around 18,000 TCR beta sequences at a false discovery rate of 0.05 in a later analysis. The 87-base-pair reads could not distinguish some IMGT-functional V segments, including TRBV6-2 and TRBV6-3, so those segments were excluded. About 15 rarely observed V segments, including chromosome 9 orphons, were excluded from the earlier analysis of 550 to 700 of the donors because counts were too low. This cohort had only TCR beta chains sequenced, and the lack of alpha or paired-chain data limited which features could be detected. A cluster of highly shared sequence variants was judged likely to be a technical artifact of the sequencing pipeline.

The cohort comprised more than 550 healthy bone marrow donors. At the time of sampling, all cohort members were nominally healthy, though unrecorded immune exposures were likely present. The donor tested CMV seropositive, placing the donor among the 289 seropositive members of the cohort. A peripheral blood sample was collected from each donor, and TCR beta sequencing was performed on peripheral blood mononuclear cells. Genomic DNA extraction from the blood cell samples was performed with the Qiagen DNeasy Blood Extraction Kit. To prepare the library, the immunoSEQ multiplex PCR assay was applied. The multiplex PCR relied on a mix of 60 forward primers for TCR Vbeta segments and 13 reverse primers for TCR Jbeta segments. The CDR3 region of rearranged TCR beta genes was amplified from genomic DNA with a multiplex PCR assay. The Illumina HiSeq System was used to sequence the amplified TCR beta libraries as 87-base-pair reads. As for how the authors treated the data: A later analysis tallied 75 million to 95 million unique TCR beta chains across the approximately 670 repertoires, and approximately 9.9 million of those chains were shared by two or more donors. A nearest-neighbor algorithm error-corrected the raw reads and collapsed the reads into unique sequences, merging closely related sequences to remove PCR and sequencing errors. CDR3 sequences were aligned to IMGT reference sequences to assign V, D and J gene segments. For a sequence to be retained, a match of at least six nucleotides was required to both a V gene segment and a J gene segment. A rearrangement was called productive if the CDR3 had no stop codons and remained in frame with V and J, and every other rearrangement was called non-productive. Following IMGT convention, CDR3 was defined as the stretch from the second conserved V-encoded cysteine up to the conserved J-encoded phenylalanine. Sequences without an unambiguous match to a single V gene segment were excluded from the earlier analysis of approximately 560 of the donors. In an earlier analysis of 500 to 750 of the donors, V segments were called functional above 56.7% productive rearrangements and were called segregating when the between-donor standard deviation exceeded 5%. To diagnose cytomegalovirus status from the catalog of TCR beta chain sequences, a statistical classification framework was built. In a later analysis, V and J genes were assigned by comparing TCR nucleotide sequences against IMGT/GENE-DB human TR gene sequences. A later analysis assigned CDR3 sequences and most-parsimonious VDJ recombination scenarios with the TCRdist pipeline. In a later analysis, each TCR beta chain was defined by its CDR3 amino acid sequence together with its V-gene family, and reads lacking a unique V-gene family were excluded. In a later analysis, 500 to 700 highly shared, low-generation-probability nucleotide sequences were removed to address suspected cross-contamination and a sequencing artifact. In a later analysis, a clonal expansion index for each public chain was calculated from normalized within-repertoire ranks of inferred template counts. A later analysis computed generation probabilities with a VDJ recombination model fitted to out-of-frame rearrangements, and checked the results against IGoR. A later analysis scored TCR-TCR, TCR-HLA and TCR-CMV co-occurrence with hypergeometric tests, applying a repertoire-size bias correction to TCR pairs. False discovery rates were estimated in a later analysis by permuting HLA or CMV assignments 20 times. In a later analysis, co-occurring TCRs were grouped using DBSCAN, and TCRdist sequence similarity was added for clustering within HLA-allele-positive subsets. Repertoires with fewer than 30,000 or more than 120,000 public chains, plus five repertoires with anomalous nucleotide sharing, were excluded from co-occurrence clustering. The source is immuneACCESS, and TCRdb retained only in-frame sequences with V and J called. Part of the clones is not carried over; for the studies checked, unresolved V genes explain less than half of this, and the remainder is unexplained. V and J calls plus clone size are reproduced from that table; the DNA served to infer D and trimming. This sample lists 150,000 or so clones; roughly 83% were detected once. The ten largest clones represent 7.5% to 9% of the sample.

Based on the germline V gene, the CDR1 and CDR2 sequences are MNHNS and SASEGT. Taken from cysteine to phenylalanine, the CDR3 has 13 residues. The only DNA kept is the CDR3, 39 bases in frame from the first base. Trimming costs V 2 bases and J 3 bases, and their ends lie 8 bases apart. The rearrangement joined TRBV6-1 to TRBJ2-7, with an unclear D gene assignment. The sequenced sample was PBMCs. The origin of this receptor is a man aged 25 to 40 in good health and CMV-seropositive. CDR3 reads: CASSEQAYYEQYF. DNA sequence: TGTGCCAGCAGTGAACAGGCATACTACGAGCAGTACTTC.